This T cell receptor (beta chain) was sequenced during a study of blood T cells in healthy people across ages. With a J-beta primer mix and a sample-barcoded 5' primer, a second PCR ran roughly 7 to 11 cycles. TCRdb re-called the 5' RACE reads with MiXCR, one entry per CDR3 protein. The sample has about 1.8 million distinct CDR3 sequences, roughly 49% seen once; the top ten hold more than 2%. Germline V gene lookup returns CDR1 MNHEY and CDR2 SVGAGI. Trimming stripped 0 bases from V and 8 bases from J, with 16 bases between. This CDR3 spans 15 amino acids. Sequenced input: blood. The chain is built from TRBV6-5 and TRBJ1-2; D uncertain. The clonotype originates from a woman aged 40-49 years in good health. The DNA of the CDR3 is TGTGCCAGCAGTTACTCGAGCGGGAAGAGAAGCGGCTACACCTTC. Amino acid sequence: CASSYSSGKRSGYTF.